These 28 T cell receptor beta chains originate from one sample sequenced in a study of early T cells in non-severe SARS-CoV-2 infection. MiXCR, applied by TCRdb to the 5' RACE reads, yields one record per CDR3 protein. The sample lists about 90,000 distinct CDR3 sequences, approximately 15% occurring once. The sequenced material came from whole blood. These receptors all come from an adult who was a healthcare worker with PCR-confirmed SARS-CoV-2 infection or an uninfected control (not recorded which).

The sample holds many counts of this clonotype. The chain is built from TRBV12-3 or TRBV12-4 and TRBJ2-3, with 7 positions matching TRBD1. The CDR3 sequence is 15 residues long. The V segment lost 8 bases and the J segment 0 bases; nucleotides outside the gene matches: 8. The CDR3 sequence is CASHTGTASTDTQYF. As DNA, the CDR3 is TGTGCCAGCCATACCGGGACAGCGAGCACAGATACGCAGTATTTT.

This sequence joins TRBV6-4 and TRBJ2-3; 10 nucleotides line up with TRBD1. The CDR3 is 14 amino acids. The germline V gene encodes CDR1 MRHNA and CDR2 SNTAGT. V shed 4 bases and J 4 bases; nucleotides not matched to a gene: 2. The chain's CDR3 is CASSADRGSDTQYF. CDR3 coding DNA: TGTGCCAGCAGTGCGGACAGGGGGTCAGATACGCAGTATTTT.

CDR3 sequence: CATSDSPSLGGQYF. DNA of the CDR3: TGTGCCACCAGTGATTCCCCTTCCCTCGGCGGGCAGTACTTC. The chain joins TRBV24-1 to TRBJ2-7; D not resolved. This CDR3 is 14 amino acids long. Trimming removed 2 bases from V and 9 bases from J, with 16 bases in between. In germline, CDR1 is KGHDR, CDR2 SFDVKD.

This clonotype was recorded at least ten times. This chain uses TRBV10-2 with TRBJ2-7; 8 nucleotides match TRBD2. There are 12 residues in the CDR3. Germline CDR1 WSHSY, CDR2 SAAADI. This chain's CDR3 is CASRSGSYEQYF. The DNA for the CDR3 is TGCGCGAGCCGAAGCGGGAGCTACGAGCAGTACTTC.

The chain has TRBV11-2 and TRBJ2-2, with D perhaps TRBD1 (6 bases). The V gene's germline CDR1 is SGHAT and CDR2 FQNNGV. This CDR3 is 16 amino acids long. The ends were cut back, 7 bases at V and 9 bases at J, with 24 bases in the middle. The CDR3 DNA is TGTGCCAGCACCCAGGGGACGCCATTCCAACGACGGGAGCTGTTTTTT. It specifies CASTQGTPFQRRELFF.

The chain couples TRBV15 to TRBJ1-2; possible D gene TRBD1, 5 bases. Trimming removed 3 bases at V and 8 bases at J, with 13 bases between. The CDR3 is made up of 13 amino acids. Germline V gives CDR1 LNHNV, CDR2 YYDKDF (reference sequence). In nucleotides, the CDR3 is TGTGCCACCAGCAGCCAGGGAGCGGACGGCTACACCTTC. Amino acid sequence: CATSSQGADGYTF.

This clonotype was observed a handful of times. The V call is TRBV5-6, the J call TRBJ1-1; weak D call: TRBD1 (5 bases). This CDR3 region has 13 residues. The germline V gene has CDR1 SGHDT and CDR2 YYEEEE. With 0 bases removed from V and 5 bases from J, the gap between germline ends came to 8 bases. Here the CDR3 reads CASSLAAGTEAFF. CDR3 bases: TGTGCCAGCAGCTTGGCTGCAGGGACTGAAGCTTTCTTT.

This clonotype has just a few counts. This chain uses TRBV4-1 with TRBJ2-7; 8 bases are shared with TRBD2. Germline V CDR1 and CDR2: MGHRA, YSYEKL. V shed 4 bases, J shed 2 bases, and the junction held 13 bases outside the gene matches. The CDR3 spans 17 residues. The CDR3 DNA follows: TGCGCCAGCAGCCCCACTCAGGGCGGGAGGAACCCCTACGAGCAGTACTTC. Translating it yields CASSPTQGGRNPYEQYF.

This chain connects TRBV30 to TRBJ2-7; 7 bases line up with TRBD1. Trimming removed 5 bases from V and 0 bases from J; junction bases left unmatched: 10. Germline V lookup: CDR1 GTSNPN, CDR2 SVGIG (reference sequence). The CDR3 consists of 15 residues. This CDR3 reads CAWWSGAGGSYEQYF. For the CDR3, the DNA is TGTGCCTGGTGGTCAGGGGCAGGGGGCTCCTACGAGCAGTACTTC. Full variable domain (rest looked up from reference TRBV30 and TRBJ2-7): SQTIHQWPATLVQPVGSPLSLECTVEGTSNPNLYWYRQAAGRGLQLLFYSVGIGQISSEVPQNLSASRPQDRQFILSSKKLLLSDSGFYLCAWWSGAGGSYEQYFGPGTRLTVT.

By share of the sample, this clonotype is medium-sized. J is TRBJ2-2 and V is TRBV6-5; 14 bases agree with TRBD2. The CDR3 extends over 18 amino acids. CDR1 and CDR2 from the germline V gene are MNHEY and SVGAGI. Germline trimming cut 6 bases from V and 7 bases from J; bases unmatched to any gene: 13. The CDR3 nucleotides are TGTGCCAGCAGCCGAACTGGGACTAGCGGGAGCAGAGTCGGGGAGCTGTTTTTT. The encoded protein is CASSRTGTSGSRVGELFF.

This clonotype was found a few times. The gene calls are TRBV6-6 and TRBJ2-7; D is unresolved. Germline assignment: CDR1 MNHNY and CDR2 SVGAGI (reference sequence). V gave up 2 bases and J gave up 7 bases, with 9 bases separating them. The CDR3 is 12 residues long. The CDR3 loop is CASSYGPREQYF. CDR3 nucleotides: TGTGCCAGCAGTTACGGCCCGAGGGAGCAGTACTTC.

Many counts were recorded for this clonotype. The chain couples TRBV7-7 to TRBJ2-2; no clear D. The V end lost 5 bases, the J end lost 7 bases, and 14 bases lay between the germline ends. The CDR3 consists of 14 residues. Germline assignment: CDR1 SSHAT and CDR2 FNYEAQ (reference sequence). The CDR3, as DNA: TGTGCCAGCAGCGATCAGACCGCTGGCGGGGAGCTGTTTTTT. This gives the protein CASSDQTAGGELFF. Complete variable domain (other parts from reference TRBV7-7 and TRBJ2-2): GAGVSQSPRYKVTKRGQDVTLRCDPISSHATLYWYQQALGQGPEFLTYFNYEAQPDKSGLPSDRFSAERPEGSISTLTIQRTEQRDSAMYRCASSDQTAGGELFFGEGSRLTVL.

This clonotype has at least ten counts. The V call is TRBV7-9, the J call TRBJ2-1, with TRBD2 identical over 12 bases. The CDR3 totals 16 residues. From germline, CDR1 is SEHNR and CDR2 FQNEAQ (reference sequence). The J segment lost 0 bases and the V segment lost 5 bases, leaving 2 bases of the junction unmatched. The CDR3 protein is CASSPTSGSSYNEQFF. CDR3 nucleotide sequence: TGTGCCAGCAGCCCGACTAGCGGGAGCTCCTACAATGAGCAGTTCTTC.

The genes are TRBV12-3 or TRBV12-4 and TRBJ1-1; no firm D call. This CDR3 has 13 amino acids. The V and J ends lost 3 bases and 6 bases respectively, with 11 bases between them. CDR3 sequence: CASSFRGVAEAFF. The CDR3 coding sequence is TGTGCCAGCAGTTTTCGGGGTGTGGCTGAAGCTTTCTTT.

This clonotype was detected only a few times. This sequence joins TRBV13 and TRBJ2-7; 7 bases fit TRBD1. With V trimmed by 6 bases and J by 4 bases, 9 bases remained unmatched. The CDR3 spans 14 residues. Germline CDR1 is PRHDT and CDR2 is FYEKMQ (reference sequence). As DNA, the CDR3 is TGTGCCAGCAGTTCCGGGACAGAACCTTACGAGCAGTACTTC. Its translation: CASSSGTEPYEQYF.

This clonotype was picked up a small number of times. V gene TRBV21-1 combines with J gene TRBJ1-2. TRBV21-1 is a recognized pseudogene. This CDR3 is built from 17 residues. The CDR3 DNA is TGTGCCAGCAGCACCCGCTCGGGCAGGCGTACCTACTATGGCTACACCTTC. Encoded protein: CASSTRSGRRTYYGYTF.

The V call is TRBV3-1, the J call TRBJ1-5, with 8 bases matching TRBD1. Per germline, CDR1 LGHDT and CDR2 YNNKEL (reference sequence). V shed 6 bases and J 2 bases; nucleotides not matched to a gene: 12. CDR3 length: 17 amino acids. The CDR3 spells CASSRTGLSSGNQPQHF. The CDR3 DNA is TGTGCCAGCAGTCGGACAGGGCTGTCGTCTGGCAATCAGCCCCAGCATTTT.

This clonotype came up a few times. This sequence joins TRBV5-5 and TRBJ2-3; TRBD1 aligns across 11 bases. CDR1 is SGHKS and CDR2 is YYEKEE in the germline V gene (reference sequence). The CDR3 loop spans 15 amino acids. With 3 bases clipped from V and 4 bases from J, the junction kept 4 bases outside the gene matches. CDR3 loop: CASSSPGQGADTQYF. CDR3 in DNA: TGTGCCAGCAGCTCTCCGGGACAGGGGGCAGATACGCAGTATTTT.

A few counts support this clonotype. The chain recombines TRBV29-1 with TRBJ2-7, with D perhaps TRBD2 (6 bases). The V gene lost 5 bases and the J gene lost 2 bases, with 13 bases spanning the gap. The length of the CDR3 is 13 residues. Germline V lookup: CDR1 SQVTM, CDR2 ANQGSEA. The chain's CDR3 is CSVYTGTPYEQYF. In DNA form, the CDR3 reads TGCAGCGTTTATACCGGGACTCCCTACGAGCAGTACTTC.

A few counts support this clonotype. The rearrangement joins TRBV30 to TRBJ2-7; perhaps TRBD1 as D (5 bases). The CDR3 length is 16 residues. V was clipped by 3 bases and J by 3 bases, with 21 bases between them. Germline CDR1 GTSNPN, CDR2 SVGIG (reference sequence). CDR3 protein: CAWSAVLAGPYYEQYF. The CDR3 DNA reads TGTGCCTGGAGCGCGGTTTTGGCAGGGCCCTACTACGAGCAGTACTTC. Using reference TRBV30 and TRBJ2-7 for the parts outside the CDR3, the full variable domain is SQTIHQWPATLVQPVGSPLSLECTVEGTSNPNLYWYRQAAGRGLQLLFYSVGIGQISSEVPQNLSASRPQDRQFILSSKKLLLSDSGFYLCAWSAVLAGPYYEQYFGPGTRLTVT.

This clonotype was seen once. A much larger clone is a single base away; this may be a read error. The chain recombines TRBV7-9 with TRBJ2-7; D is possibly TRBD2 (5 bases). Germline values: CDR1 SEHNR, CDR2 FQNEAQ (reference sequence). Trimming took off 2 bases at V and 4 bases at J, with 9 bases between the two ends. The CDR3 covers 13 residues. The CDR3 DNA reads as TGTGCCAGCAGCTTAATAGCGTGGTACGAGCAGTACTTC. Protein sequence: CASSLIAWYEQYF.

CDR3 region: CASARGLAGRETQYF. The CDR3 nucleotides read TGTGCCAGCGCCCGCGGACTAGCGGGAAGAGAGACCCAGTACTTC. This chain uses TRBV5-6 with TRBJ2-5; 12 bases match TRBD2. This CDR3 has 15 amino acids. The ends lost 7 bases at V and 4 bases at J; junction bases unmatched: 8. Germline V lookup: CDR1 SGHDT, CDR2 YYEEEE.

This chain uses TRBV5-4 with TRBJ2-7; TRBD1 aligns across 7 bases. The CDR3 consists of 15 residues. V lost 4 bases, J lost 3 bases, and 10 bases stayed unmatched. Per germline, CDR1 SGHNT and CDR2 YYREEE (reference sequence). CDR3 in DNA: TGTGCCAGCAGCACCCGGACAGGTGAGAGCTACGAGCAGTACTTC. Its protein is CASSTRTGESYEQYF. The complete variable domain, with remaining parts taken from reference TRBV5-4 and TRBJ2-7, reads ETGVTQSPTHLIKTRGQQVTLRCSSQSGHNTVSWYQQALGQGPQFIFQYYREEENGRGNFPPRFSGLQFPNYSSELNVNALELDDSALYLCASSTRTGESYEQYFGPGTRLTVT.

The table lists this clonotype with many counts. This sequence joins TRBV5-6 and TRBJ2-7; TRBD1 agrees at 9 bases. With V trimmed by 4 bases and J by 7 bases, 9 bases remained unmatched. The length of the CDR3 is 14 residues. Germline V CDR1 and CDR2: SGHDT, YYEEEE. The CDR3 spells CASSATGTGREQYF. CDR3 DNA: TGTGCCAGCAGCGCAACCGGGACAGGGAGGGAGCAGTACTTC.

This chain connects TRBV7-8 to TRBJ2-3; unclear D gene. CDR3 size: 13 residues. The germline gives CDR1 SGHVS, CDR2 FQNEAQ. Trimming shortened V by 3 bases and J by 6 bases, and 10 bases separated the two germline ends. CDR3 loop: CASSFRLRDTQYF. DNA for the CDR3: TGTGCCAGCAGCTTCCGGTTGAGGGATACGCAGTATTTT.

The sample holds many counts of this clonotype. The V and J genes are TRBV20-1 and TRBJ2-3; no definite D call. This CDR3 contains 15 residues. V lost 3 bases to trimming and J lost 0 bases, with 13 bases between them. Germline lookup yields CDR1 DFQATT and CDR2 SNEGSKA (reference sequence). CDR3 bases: TGCAGTGCTAGTATGGCTACCGAGAGCACAGATACGCAGTATTTT. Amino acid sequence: CSASMATESTDTQYF.

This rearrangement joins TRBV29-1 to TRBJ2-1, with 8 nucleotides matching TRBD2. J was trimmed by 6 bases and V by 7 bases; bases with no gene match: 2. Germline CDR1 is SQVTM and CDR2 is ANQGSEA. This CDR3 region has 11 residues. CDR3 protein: CSGGLVNEQFF. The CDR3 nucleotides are TGCAGCGGGGGACTAGTCAATGAGCAGTTCTTC.

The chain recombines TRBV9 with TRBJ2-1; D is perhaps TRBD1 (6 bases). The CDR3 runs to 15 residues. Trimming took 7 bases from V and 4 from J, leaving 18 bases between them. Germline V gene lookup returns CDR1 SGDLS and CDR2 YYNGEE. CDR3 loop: CASQSTTDRYNEQFF. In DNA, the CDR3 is TGTGCCAGCCAATCTACAACTGACAGGTACAATGAGCAGTTCTTC.